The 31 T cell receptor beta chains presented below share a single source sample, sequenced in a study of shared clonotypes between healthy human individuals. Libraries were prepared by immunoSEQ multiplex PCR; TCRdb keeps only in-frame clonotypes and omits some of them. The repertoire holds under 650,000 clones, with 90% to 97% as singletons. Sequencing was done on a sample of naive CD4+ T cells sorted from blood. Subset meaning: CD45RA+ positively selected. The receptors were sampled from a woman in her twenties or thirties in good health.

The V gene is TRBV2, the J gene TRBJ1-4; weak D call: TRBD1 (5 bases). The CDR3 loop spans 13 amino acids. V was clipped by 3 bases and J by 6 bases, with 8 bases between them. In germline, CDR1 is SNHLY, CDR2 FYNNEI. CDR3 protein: CASSEGLYEKLFF. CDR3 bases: TGTGCCAGCAGTGAGGGGCTCTATGAAAAACTGTTTTTT.

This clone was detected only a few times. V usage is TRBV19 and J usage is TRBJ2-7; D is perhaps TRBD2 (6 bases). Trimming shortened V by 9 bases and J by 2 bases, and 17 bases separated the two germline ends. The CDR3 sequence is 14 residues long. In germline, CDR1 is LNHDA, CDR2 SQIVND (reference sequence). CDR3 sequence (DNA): TGTGCCAGGCCTTGGCGGGATAGGCCCTACGAGCAGTACTTC. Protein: CARPWRDRPYEQYF.

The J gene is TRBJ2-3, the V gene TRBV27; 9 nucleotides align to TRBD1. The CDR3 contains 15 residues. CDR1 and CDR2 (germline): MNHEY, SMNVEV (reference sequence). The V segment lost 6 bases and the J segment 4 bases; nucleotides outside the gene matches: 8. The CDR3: CASRKQGAGADTQYF. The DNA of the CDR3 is TGTGCCAGCAGAAAACAGGGGGCAGGAGCAGATACGCAGTATTTT.

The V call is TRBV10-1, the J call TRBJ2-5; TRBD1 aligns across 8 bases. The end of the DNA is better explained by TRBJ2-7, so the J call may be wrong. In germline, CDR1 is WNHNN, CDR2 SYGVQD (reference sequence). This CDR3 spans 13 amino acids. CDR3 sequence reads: CASSETGTGEQYF. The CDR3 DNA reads TGCGCCAGCAGTGAAACTGGGACAGGCGAGCAGTACTTC.

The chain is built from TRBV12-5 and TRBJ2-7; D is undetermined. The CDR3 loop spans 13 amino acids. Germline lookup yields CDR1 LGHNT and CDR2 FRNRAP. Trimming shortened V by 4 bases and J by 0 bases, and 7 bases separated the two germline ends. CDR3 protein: CASGSHISYEQYF. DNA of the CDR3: TGTGCTAGTGGTTCCCACATCTCCTACGAGCAGTACTTC.

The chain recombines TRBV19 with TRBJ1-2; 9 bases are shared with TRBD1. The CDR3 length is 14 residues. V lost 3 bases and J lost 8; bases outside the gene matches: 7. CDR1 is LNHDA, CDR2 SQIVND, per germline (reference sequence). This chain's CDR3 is CASSIGRQGVGYTF. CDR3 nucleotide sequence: TGTGCCAGTAGTATTGGGCGACAGGGGGTCGGCTACACCTTC.

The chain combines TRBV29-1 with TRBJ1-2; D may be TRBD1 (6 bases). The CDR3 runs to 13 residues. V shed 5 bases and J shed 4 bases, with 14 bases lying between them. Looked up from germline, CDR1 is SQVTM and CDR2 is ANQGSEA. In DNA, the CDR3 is TGCAGCGTTTCAGAGCGGACAGTCTATGGCTACACCTTC. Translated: CSVSERTVYGYTF.

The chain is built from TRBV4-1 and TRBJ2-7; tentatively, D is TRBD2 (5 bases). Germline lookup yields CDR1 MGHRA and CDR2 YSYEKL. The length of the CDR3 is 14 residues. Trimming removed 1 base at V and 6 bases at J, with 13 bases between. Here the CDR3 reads CASSQVLEGREQYF. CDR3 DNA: TGCGCCAGCAGCCAAGTGCTCGAGGGTCGCGAGCAGTACTTC.

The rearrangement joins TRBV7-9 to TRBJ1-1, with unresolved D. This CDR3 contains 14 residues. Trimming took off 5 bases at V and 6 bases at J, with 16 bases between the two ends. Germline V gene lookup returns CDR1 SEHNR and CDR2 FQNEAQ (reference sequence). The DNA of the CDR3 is TGTGCCAGCAGCGCGTACCGTGCCGGCGCTGAAGCTTTCTTT. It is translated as CASSAYRAGAEAFF.

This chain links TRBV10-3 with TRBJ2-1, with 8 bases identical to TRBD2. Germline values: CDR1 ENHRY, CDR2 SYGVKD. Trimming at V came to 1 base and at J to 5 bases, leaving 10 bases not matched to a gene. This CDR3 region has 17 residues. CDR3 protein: CAISEYLLAGGDNEQFF. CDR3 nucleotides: TGTGCCATCAGTGAGTACCTTCTGGCGGGAGGAGACAATGAGCAGTTCTTC.

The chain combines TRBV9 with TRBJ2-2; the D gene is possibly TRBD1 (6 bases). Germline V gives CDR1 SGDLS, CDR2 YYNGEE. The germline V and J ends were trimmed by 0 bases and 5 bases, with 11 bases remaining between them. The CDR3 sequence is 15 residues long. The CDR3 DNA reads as TGTGCCAGCAGCGTAGTCAGGGGTGGGACCGGGGAGCTGTTTTTT. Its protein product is CASSVVRGGTGELFF.

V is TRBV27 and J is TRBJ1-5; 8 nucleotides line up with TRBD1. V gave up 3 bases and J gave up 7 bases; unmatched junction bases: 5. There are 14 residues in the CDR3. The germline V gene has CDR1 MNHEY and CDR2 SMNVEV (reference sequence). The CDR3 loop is CASSFRTGRQPQHF. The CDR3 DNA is TGTGCCAGCAGTTTTCGGACAGGGCGACAGCCCCAGCATTTT.

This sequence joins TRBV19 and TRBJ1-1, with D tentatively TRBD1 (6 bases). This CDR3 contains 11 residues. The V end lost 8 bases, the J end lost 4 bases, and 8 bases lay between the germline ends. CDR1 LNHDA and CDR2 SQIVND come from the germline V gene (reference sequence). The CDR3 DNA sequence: TGTGCCAGTGAAGGGGGCACTGAAGCTTTCTTT. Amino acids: CASEGGTEAFF.

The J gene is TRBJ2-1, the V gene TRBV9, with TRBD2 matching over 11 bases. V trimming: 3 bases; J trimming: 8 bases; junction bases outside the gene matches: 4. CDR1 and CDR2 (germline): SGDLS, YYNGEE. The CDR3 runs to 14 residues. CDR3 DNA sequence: TGTGCCAGCAGCGGACTAGCGGGATGGGATGAGCAGTTCTTC. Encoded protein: CASSGLAGWDEQFF.

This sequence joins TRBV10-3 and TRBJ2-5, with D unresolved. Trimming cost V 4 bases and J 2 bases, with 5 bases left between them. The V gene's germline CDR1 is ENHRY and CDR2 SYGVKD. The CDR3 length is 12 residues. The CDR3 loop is CAISGVQETQYF. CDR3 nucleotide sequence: TGTGCCATCAGTGGGGTGCAAGAGACCCAGTACTTC.

The DNA of the CDR3 is TGTGCCAGCAGCGTTACTAGCGGGAAAAGTCTTGAGCAGTTCTTC. Encoded protein: CASSVTSGKSLEQFF. The genes are TRBV9 and TRBJ2-1; TRBD2 matches 10 bases. Losses at the gene ends were 2 bases for V and 9 bases for J; bases not matched to a gene: 8. The CDR3 sequence is 15 residues long. CDR1 is SGDLS and CDR2 is YYNGEE in the germline V gene.

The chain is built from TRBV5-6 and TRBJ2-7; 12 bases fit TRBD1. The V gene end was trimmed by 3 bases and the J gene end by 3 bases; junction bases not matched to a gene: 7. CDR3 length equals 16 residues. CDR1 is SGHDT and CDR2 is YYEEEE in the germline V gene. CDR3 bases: TGTGCCAGCAGCTGGGACAGGGGGCAGGTAAGCTACGAGCAGTACTTC. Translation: CASSWDRGQVSYEQYF.

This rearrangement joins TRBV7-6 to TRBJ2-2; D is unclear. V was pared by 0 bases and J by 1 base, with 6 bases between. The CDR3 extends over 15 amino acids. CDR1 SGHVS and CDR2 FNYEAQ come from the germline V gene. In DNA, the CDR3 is TGTGCCAGCAGCTTAGCTGTCAGGAACACCGGGGAGCTGTTTTTT. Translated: CASSLAVRNTGELFF.

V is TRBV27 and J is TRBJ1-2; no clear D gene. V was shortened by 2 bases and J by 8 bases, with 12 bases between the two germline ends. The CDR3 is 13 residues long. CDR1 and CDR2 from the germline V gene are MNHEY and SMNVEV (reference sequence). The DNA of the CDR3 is TGTGCCAGCAGTTTACAACCTAGACAAGGCTACACCTTC. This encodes CASSLQPRQGYTF.

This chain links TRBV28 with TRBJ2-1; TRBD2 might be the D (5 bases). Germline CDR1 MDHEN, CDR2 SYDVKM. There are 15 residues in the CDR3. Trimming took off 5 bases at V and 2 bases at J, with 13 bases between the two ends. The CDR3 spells CASSQRGKPYNEQFF. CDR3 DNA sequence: TGTGCCAGCAGTCAAAGAGGGAAACCCTACAATGAGCAGTTCTTC. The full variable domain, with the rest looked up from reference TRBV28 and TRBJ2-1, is DVKVTQSSRYLVKRTGEKVFLECVQDMDHENMFWYRQDPGLGLRLIYFSYDVKMKEKGDIPEGYSVSREKKERFSLILESASTNQTSMYLCASSQRGKPYNEQFFGPGTRLTVL.

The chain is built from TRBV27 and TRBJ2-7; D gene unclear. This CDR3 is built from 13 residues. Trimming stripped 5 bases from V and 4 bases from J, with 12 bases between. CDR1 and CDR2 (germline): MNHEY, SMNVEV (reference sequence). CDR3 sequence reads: CASSPHDRYEQYF. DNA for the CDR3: TGTGCCAGCAGTCCCCACGACCGTTACGAGCAGTACTTC.

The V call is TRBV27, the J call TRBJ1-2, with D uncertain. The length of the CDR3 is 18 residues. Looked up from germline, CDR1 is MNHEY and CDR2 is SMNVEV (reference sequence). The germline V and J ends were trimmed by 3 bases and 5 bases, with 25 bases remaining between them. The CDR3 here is CASSLKPPLSVLQYGYTF. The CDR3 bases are TGTGCCAGCAGTTTGAAGCCCCCCCTTAGTGTTTTACAGTATGGCTACACCTTC.

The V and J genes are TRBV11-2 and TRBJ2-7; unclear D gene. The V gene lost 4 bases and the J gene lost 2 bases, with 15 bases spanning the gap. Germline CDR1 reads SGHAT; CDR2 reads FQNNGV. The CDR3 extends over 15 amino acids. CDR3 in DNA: TGTGCCAGCAGCTCTAGTACCACAAGTACCTACGAGCAGTACTTC. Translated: CASSSSTTSTYEQYF.

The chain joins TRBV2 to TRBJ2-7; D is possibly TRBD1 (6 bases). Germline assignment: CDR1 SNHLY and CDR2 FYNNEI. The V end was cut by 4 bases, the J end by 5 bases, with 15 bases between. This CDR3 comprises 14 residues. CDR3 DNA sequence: TGTGCCAGCAGTGGGGTTGTGAAGGGGGACGAGCAGTACTTC. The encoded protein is CASSGVVKGDEQYF.

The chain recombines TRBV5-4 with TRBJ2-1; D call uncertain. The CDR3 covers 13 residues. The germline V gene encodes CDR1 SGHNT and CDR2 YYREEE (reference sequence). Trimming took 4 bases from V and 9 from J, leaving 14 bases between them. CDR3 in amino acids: CASSLPGAFEQFF. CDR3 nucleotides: TGTGCCAGCAGCCTCCCTGGAGCCTTTGAGCAGTTCTTC.

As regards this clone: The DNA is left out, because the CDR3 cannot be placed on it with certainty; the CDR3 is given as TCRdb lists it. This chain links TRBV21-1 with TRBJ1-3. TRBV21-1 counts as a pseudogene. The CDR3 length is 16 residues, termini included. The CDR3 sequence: CASSKVAGGSGNTIYF.

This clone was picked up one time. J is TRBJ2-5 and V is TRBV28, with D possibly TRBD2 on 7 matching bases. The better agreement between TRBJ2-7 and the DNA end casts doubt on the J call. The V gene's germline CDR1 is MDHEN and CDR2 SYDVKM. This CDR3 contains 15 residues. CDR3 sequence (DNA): TGTGCCAGCAGTTTAGGGGGCGGGAGCCCGTACGAGCAGTACTTC. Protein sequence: CASSLGGGSPYEQYF.

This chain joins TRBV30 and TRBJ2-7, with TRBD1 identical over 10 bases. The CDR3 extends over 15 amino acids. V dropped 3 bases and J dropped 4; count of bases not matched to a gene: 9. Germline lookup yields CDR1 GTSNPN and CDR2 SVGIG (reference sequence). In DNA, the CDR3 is TGTGCCTGGAGGTCGGGACAGGGGCTAATGTACGAGCAGTACTTC. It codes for CAWRSGQGLMYEQYF.

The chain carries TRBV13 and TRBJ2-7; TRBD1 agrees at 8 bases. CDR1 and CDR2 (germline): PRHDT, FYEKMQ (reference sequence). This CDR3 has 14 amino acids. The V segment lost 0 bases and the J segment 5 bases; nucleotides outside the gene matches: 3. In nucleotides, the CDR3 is TGTGCCAGCAGCTTAGGGTCAGGGGGCAACGAGCAGTACTTC. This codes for CASSLGSGGNEQYF.

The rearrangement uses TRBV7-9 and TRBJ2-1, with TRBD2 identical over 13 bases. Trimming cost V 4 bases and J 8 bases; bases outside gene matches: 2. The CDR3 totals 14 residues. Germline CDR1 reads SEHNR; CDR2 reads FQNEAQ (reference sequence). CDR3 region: CASSWTSGSYEQFF. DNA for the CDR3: TGTGCCAGCAGCTGGACTAGCGGGAGCTATGAGCAGTTCTTC.

In DNA form, the CDR3 reads TGTGCCAGCAGCCAAGGGGACAGGGATTTTTACGAGCAGTACTTC. Its protein product is CASSQGDRDFYEQYF. V is TRBV4-2 and J is TRBJ2-7, with 9 bases identical to TRBD1. This CDR3 contains 15 residues. Trimming took 1 base from V and 4 from J; bases not matched to a gene: 5. CDR1 and CDR2 from the germline V gene are LGHNA and YNFKEQ.